This TCR beta chain derives from a study of T cell responses to AZD1222 COVID-19 vaccine. Points from the study as a whole: No repertoire was sampled before or during the peak T cell response, only after it. Just a handful of AZD1222 recipients tested seropositive at baseline. Unmutated variant regions are reportedly targeted by nearly half of spike-specific TCRs. A mostly white British donor set with more females was recruited, and clonal diversity was possibly underestimated.

Measured with immunoSEQ multiplex PCR; TCRdb has only the in-frame clones, and not every one. Of 110,000 to 150,000 clones in the sample, 92% were seen once. Only one count was recorded for this clone. As yet, its antigen is unknown. The specimen comprised peripheral blood, sampled on day 0 of AZD1222 vaccination. This TCR came from an adult in good health.

The CDR3 bases are TGTGCCAGCATCTTCCGGAGGGGGGGCACTGAAGCTTTCTTT. It specifies CASIFRRGGTEAFF. The J gene is TRBJ1-1, the V gene TRBV7-8; D perhaps matches TRBD1 (6 bases). Trimming left V 7 bases short and J 4 bases short, with 16 bases between. CDR1 is SGHVS and CDR2 is FQNEAQ in the germline V gene. The CDR3 spans 14 residues.